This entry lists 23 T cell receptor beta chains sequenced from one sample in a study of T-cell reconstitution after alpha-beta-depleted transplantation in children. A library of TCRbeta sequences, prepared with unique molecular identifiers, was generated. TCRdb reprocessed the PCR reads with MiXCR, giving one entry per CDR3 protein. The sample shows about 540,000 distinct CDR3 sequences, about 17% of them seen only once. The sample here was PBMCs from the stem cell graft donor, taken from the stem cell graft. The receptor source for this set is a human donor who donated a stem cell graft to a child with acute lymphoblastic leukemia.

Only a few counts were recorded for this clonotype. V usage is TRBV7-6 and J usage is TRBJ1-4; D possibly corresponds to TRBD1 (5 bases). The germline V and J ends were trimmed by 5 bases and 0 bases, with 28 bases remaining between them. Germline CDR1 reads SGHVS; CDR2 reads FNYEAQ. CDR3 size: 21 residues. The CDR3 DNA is TGTGCCAGCAGCACCCTATGGGGGTTATCACTCCCAAGGTCAACTAATGAAAAACTGTTTTTT. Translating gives CASSTLWGLSLPRSTNEKLFF.

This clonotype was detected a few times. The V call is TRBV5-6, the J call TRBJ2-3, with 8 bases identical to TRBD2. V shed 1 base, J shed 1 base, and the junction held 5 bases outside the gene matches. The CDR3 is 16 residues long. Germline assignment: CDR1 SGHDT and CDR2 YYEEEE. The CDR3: CASSLPAGVGTDTQYF. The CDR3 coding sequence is TGTGCCAGCAGCTTGCCAGCGGGAGTTGGCACAGATACGCAGTATTTT.

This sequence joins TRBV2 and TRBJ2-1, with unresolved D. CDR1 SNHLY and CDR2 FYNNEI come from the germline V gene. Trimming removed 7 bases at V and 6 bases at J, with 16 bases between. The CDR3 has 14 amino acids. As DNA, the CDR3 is TGTGCCAGCATGCGCTGGGCCACCACCAATGAGCAGTTCTTC. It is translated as CASMRWATTNEQFF.

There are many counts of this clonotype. The CDR3 loop is CSDVGTANYGYTF. The CDR3 coding sequence is TGCAGCGATGTGGGGACAGCTAACTATGGCTACACCTTC. The rearrangement links TRBV29-1 to TRBJ1-2, with 7 nucleotides matching TRBD1. Trimming cost V 7 bases and J 0 bases; bases outside gene matches: 5. The CDR3 has 13 residues. Per the germline V gene, CDR1 is SQVTM and CDR2 is ANQGSEA.

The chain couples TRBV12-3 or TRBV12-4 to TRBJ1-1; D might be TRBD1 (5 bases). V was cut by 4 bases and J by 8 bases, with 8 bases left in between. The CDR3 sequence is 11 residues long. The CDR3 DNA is TGTGCCAGCAGTTCAGGGTGGGAAGCTTTCTTT. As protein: CASSSGWEAFF.

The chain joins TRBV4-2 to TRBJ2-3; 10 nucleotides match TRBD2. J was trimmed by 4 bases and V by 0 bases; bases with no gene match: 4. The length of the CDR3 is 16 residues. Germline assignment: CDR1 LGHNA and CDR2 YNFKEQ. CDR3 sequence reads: CASSQDSGRGADTQYF. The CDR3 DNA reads TGTGCCAGCAGCCAAGACAGCGGGAGGGGAGCAGATACGCAGTATTTT.

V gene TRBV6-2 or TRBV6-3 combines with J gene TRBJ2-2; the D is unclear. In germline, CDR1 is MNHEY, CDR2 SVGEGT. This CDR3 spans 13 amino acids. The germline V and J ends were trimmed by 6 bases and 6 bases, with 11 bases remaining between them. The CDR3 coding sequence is TGTGCCAGCAGCAGAAGCAGCGCCGGGGAGCTGTTTTTT. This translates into CASSRSSAGELFF.

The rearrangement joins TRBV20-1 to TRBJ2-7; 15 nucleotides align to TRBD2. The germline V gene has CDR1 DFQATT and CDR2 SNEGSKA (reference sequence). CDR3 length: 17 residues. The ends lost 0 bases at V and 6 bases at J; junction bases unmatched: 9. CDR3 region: CSARDPGTSGRFAEQYF. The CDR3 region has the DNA TGCAGTGCTAGAGATCCGGGGACTAGCGGGAGGTTTGCCGAGCAGTACTTC.

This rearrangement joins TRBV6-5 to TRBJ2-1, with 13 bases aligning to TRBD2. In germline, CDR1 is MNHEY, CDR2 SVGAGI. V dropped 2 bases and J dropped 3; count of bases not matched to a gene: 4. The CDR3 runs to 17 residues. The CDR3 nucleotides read TGTGCCAGCAGTTACGAACTAGCGGGAGGGTTCTACAATGAGCAGTTCTTC. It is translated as CASSYELAGGFYNEQFF.

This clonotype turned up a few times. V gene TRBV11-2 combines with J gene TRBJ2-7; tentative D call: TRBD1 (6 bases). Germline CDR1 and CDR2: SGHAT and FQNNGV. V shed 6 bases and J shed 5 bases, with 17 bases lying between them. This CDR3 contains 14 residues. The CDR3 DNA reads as TGTGCCAGCAGGACCCCGACAGGCCCCCACGAGCAGTACTTC. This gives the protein CASRTPTGPHEQYF.

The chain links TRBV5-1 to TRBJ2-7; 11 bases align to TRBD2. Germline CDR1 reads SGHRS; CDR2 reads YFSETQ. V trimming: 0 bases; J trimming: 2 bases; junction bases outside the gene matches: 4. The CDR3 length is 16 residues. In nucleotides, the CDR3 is TGCGCCAGCAGCTTGGCCCGACTAGCGGGAACCTACGAGCAGTACTTC. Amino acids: CASSLARLAGTYEQYF.

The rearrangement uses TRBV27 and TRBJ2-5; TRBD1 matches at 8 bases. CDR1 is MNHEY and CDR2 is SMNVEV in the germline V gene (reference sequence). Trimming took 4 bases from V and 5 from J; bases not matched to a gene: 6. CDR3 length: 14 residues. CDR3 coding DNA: TGTGCCAGCAGTTCGCAGGGGGCTCTGGAGACCCAGTACTTC. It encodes CASSSQGALETQYF.

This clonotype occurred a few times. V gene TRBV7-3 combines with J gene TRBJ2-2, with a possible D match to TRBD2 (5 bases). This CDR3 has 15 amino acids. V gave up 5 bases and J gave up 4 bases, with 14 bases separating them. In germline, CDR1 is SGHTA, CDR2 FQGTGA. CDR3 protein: CASSHGREVTGELFF. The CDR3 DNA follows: TGTGCCAGCAGCCACGGACGGGAAGTCACCGGGGAGCTGTTTTTT. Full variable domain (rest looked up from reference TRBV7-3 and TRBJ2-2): GAGVSQTPSNKVTEKGKYVELRCDPISGHTALYWYRQSLGQGPEFLIYFQGTGAADDSGLPNDRFFAVRPEGSVSTLKIQRTERGDSAVYLCASSHGREVTGELFFGEGSRLTVL.

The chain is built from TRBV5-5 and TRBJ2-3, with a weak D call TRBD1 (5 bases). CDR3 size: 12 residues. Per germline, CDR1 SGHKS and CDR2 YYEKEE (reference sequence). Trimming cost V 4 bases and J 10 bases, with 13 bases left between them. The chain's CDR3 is CASSVDRVPQYF. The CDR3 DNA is TGTGCCAGCAGCGTTGACAGAGTTCCGCAGTATTTT. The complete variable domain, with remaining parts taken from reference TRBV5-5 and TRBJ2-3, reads DAGVTQSPTHLIKTRGQQVTLRCSPISGHKSVSWYQQVLGQGPQFIFQYYEKEERGRGNFPDRFSARQFPNYSSELNVNALLLGDSALYLCASSVDRVPQYFGPGTRLTVL.

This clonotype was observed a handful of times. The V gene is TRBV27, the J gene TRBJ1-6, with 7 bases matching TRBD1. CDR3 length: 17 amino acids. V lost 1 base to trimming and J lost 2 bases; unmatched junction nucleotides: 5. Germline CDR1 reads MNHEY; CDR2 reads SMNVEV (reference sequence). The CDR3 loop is CASSLYNRGTYNSPLHF. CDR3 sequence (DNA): TGTGCCAGCAGTTTATATAACAGGGGAACCTATAATTCACCCCTCCACTTT.

Here the CDR3 DNA reads TGCGCCAGCAGCTTGGGAGCGGTGTACAGGGGACCTGGAAACACCATATATTTT. As protein: CASSLGAVYRGPGNTIYF. The rearrangement joins TRBV5-1 to TRBJ1-3; 7 bases align to TRBD1. Germline V lookup: CDR1 SGHRS, CDR2 YFSETQ. V gave up 0 bases and J gave up 2 bases; unmatched junction bases: 11. This CDR3 region has 18 residues.

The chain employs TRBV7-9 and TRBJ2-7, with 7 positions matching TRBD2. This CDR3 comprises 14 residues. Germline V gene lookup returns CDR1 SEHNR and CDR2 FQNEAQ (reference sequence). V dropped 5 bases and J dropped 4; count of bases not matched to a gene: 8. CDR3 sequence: CASSAPGLPYEQYF. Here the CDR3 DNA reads TGTGCCAGCAGCGCCCCGGGACTACCATACGAGCAGTACTTC.

DNA for the CDR3: TGCGCCAGCAGTCAAAATGGACAGAGAGATGGCTACACCTTC. It yields the protein CASSQNGQRDGYTF. The V call is TRBV23-1, the J call TRBJ1-2; D might be TRBD1 (6 bases). TRBV23-1 is an ORF; its function is uncertain. Trimming removed 2 bases from V and 6 bases from J, with 13 bases in between. CDR3 length equals 14 residues.

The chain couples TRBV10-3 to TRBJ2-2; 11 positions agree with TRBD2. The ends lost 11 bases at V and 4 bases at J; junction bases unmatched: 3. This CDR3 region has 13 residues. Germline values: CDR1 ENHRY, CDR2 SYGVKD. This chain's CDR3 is CALGLAVTGELFF. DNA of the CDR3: TGTGCCTTGGGACTAGCGGTCACCGGGGAGCTGTTTTTT.

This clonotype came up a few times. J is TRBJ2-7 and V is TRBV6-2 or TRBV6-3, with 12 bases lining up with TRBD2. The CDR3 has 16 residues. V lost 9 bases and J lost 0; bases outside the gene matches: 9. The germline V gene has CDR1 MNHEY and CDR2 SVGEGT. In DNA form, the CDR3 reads TGTGCCAGTGGGCCTACTAGCGGGAGGAGCTCCTACGAGCAGTACTTC. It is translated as CASGPTSGRSSYEQYF.

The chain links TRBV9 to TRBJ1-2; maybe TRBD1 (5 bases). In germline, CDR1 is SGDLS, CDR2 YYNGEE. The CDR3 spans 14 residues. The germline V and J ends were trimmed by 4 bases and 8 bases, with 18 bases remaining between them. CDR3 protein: CASSPEGPLQGYTF. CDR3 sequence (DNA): TGTGCCAGCAGCCCCGAGGGACCGTTGCAGGGCTACACCTTC.

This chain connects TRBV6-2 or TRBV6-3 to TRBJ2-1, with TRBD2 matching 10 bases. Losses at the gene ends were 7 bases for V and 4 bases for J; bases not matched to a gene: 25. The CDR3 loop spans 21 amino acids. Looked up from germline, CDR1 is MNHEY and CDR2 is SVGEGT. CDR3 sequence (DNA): TGTGCCAGCAACTATCATCAGAGGGTTGCTAGCGGGAGAGGGCTTTACAATGAGCAGTTCTTC. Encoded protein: CASNYHQRVASGRGLYNEQFF.

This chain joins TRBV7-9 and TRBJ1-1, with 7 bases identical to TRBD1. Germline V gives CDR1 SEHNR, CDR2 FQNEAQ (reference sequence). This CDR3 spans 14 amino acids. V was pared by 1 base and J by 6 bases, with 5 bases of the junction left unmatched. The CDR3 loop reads CASSLGGQFPEAFF. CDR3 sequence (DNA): TGTGCCAGCAGCTTAGGGGGACAGTTTCCTGAAGCTTTCTTT. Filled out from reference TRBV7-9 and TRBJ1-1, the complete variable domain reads DTGVSQNPRHKITKRGQNVTFRCDPISEHNRLYWYRQTLGQGPEFLTYFQNEAQLEKSRLLSDRFSAERPKGSFSTLEIQRTEQGDSAMYLCASSLGGQFPEAFFGQGTRLTVV.